This TCR beta chain was found in a study of cytomegalovirus exposure and HLA in healthy donors. Study conclusions and caveats: Most of the TCR beta V segments (in an earlier analysis) were productive either about 90% or about 30% of the time. Associated with HLA alleles at 0.05 false discovery rate in a later analysis were 16,951 TCR beta sequences. In a later analysis, a missense DCLRE1C variant was linked to TCR beta V- and J-gene trimming. Cytomegalovirus status, reportedly, was diagnosed with high specificity and sensitivity by the classifier.

Primers for the PCR totalled 60 Vbeta and 13 Jbeta. Sequenced by immunoSEQ multiplex PCR; TCRdb stores in-frame clones only, minus some. Of about 120,000 clones listed, about 83% are singletons. A note on this clone: Antigen specificity is unknown.

V shed 4 bases and J 5 bases; nucleotides not matched to a gene: 8. This CDR3 region has 15 residues. Germline CDR1 reads SGHAT; CDR2 reads FQNNGV. The receptor's source is a woman aged 40 to 50 in good health and CMV-seropositive. The specimen was PBMCs. The chain has TRBV11-2 and TRBJ1-2; 9 bases map to TRBD1. CDR3 region: CASSSTSGTGYGYTF. In DNA, the CDR3 is TGTGCCAGCAGCTCGACCTCTGGGACAGGGTATGGCTACACCTTC.